Here is one T cell receptor (beta chain) with its context. This clone was recorded only once. Its specific antigen is unknown. No qualities accompany the bases; no much larger clone lies one base away. To prepare the library, the immunoSEQ multiplex PCR assay was applied. TCR beta CDR3 sequencing was performed on DNA from the cultured, isolated CD4+ T cells. The authors processed their data as follows. The analysis removed non-productive TCR sequences, trimmed reads to the CDR3 region, and retained only CDR3s that were 7 or more amino acids long. Antigen-specific clonotypes were identified using the MANAFEST web app by comparison of expansion in peptide wells against reference cultures. To be called positive, a clone needed expansion at FDR<0.05 compared with the reference and with all other wells, an odds ratio greater than 5, and a frequency greater than 0.1% in two replicate wells. A clonotype was called cross-reactive if it was significantly expanded both in SARS-CoV-2 spike wells and in at least one common cold coronavirus spike condition. Levenshtein distance calculated with the stringdist R package was used to assess CDR3 similarity, and unrooted trees were constructed with ape in R 3.6.1. TCRdb provides this immuneACCESS table in a form limited to in-frame rearrangements. Some clones are lacking; in checked studies, under half of them reflect an unresolved V gene, and why the rest are absent is not known. V, J and clone size are those of that table, while D and trimming were read from the DNA. The sample table lists tens of thousands of clones, under 85% of them with a count of one. Over 4.5% of the sample is taken by the ten largest.

These data belong to a study of vaccination effects on CD4 cells after COVID-19 (dated by TCRdb to the early 2020s). A note on the overall study: Each participant received two doses of an mRNA SARS-CoV-2 vaccine, either BNT162b2 or mRNA-1273. The Oncomine TCR Beta short-read assay on an Illumina iSeq 100 was used to sequence cultures from other donors in the study. Pre-vaccine samples from two convalescent patients were drawn 16 days and one week before the first dose, 142 and 148 days after COVID-19 diagnosis. SARS-CoV-2 spike-specific CD4+ TCR repertoires were compared before and after mRNA vaccination in COVID-19 convalescent patients and in infection-naive vaccine recipients. A total of 10 COVID-19 convalescent patients and a few SARS-CoV-2-naive healthy vaccine recipients were included in the full study. What the authors observed across the whole study: Both infection-induced and vaccine-induced clones contracted markedly at late post-vaccination timepoints, which is consistent with waning T cell responses. For convalescent patients, new clones induced by the vaccine made up most of the post-vaccine spike-reactive repertoire, and these new clones were largely distinct from the clones induced by infection. Limitations of the study were the small number of convalescent patients and the absence of early post-infection timepoints.

To identify antigen-specific CD4+ T cell clonotypes by their expansion, the ViraFEST assay first stimulated PBMC with viral peptide pools and then applied TCR sequencing. After around 11 days of culture, CD4+ T cells were isolated with the EasySep CD4+ T cell isolation kit. Convalescent patients had PCR-confirmed SARS-CoV-2 infection between March and December 2020, before Alpha, Beta and Delta variants emerged in the United States. Some 2 million PBMC per well were cultured with roughly 10 ug/ml peptides in IMDM containing roughly 5% human AB serum, about 9.6 IU/ml IL-2 and gentamicin. For the negative control culture condition, an HIV-1 Nef peptide pool was used. Half of the culture medium was replaced with fresh IL-2-containing medium on days 3 and 7. Unless noted otherwise, every peptide stimulation condition was grown in triplicate wells. PBMC were separated from whole blood using Ficoll-Paque Plus gradient centrifugation and were then either cryopreserved at -140C or used fresh. The QIAamp micro DNA kit was used to extract genomic DNA from the cultured CD4+ T cells.

V is pruned by 7 bases and J by 8 bases, leaving 6 bases of the junction without a gene match. The CDR3, from cysteine to phenylalanine, totals 12 residues. The entry retains the CDR3 DNA only, 36 bases that are in frame from base 1. The germline V gene gives CDR1 as SQVTM and CDR2 as ANQGSEA. The TCR was taken from a human donor who had a prior SARS-CoV-2 infection. The V gene is TRBV29-1 and the J gene is TRBJ1-2, and 11 junctional nucleotides match TRBD1. The source material was CD4+ T cells from PBMCs cultured with HIV peptides, sampled before COVID-19 vaccination. The cell subset or site label here, explained by the study, means: HIV-1 Nef peptide pool negative control/reference culture. The nucleotide sequence reads TGCAGCGGGGGACAGGGGGAACGAGGCTACACCTTC. Translated, this is CSGGQGERGYTF.